This TCR beta chain was identified in a study of CD8+CD57+ T cells in acquired aplastic anemia (dated 2018 in TCRdb). In the study overall: DNA extracted from sorted CD4+ and CD8+ cells had a mean of roughly 3.4 ug, with a range of roughly 0.18 to 27.4 ug. CD8+CD57+ expansion was defined as frequency above the mean frequency observed in healthy subjects.

The patients picked for sequencing were ones in whom flow cytometry had shown an expansion of CD8+CD57+ cells. Every patient had severe acquired aplastic anemia, diagnosed using the International Study of Aplastic Anemia and Agranulocytosis and Camitta criteria. Patients had received no therapy at the time of blood sampling. In the study, sorted CD4+ and CD8+ blood T cells from patients with severe aplastic anemia and from healthy subjects underwent deep sequencing of TCR repertoires. Patients were enrolled under clinicaltrials.gov protocols 00001620, 01623167, 00001397, 00071045, 00081523 and 00961064 in the USA. Ficoll-Paque density gradient centrifugation was used to isolate peripheral blood mononuclear cells. Before DNA extraction, CD4+ and CD8+ T cells were sorted with FACS or magnetic beads. Study-wide findings and limitations: CD8+ Simpson's diversity did not differ significantly between patients and healthy controls (P=0.060). Twenty-nine CD8+ CDR3 sequences were shared between patients and controls but appeared highly expressed in patients and within their immunodominant clones.

For this chain, trimming is 5 bases at the V end and 4 bases at the J end, and the number of junction bases without a gene match is 9. Counted from cysteine to phenylalanine, this CDR3 has 15 amino acids. This entry keeps only the CDR3 DNA: 45 bases, framed from base 1. The germline V gene yields SGHTS for CDR1 and YDEGEE for CDR2. On this clonotype: Its antigen is currently not known. The record has no base qualities; no much larger clone is one base away.

Genomic DNA was used as template for profiling of TCR beta VDJ combinations and CDR3 sequences. TCR repertoire sequencing was run on an Illumina HiSeq 2000. The paper's processing steps were these. TRBV/TRBJ rearrangement plots, CDR3 size and DJ length profiles, and Simpson's diversity index were used to evaluate the repertoires. Whichever DNA sequence was most abundant in the deep sequencing data was defined as the immunodominant clone. CDR3 amino acid sequences were screened for sharing across subjects and were compared with published repertoires and the VDJdb database. TCRdb took the public reads, trimmed them with fastp at Q25, ran MiXCR for clone calling and kept in-frame beta chains. Each CDR3 protein appears once, grouped with its most common genes and DNA. The V and J calls, along with clone size, are taken from TCRdb and not from the paper's own processing. The sample table lists under 250,000 distinct CDR3 sequences, 47% of them with a count of one. The ten largest clones add up to 7.8% of the sample.

The sample was sorted CD4+, CD8+, or CD8+CD57+ T cells (not recorded which) from PBMCs. This chain joins TRBV5-8 to TRBJ1-1; 9 junctional bases match TRBD1. This TCR was recovered from a human donor with aplastic anemia. The sequenced DNA: TGTGCCAGCAGTGATCGGGACAGGGTCGGCACTGAAGCTTTCTTT. This encodes CASSDRDRVGTEAFF. Beyond the CDR3, the reference TRBV5-8 and TRBJ1-1 genes provide the residues; the full variable domain reads: EAGVTQSPTHLIKTRGQQATLRCSPISGHTSVYWYQQALGLGLQFLLWYDEGEERNRGNFPPRFSGRQFPNYSSELNVNALELEDSALYLCASSDRDRVGTEAFFGQGTRLTVV.